This T cell receptor (beta chain) was captured by sequencing in a study of cytomegalovirus exposure and HLA in healthy donors. Study summary: The use of the same platform for the 130 or so validation repertoires and the roughly 730 first-cohort repertoires was reported by a later analysis.

V dropped 3 bases and J dropped 3; count of bases not matched to a gene: 10. This CDR3 is 16 amino acids long. The germline V gene encodes CDR1 LGHNA and CDR2 YSLEER. Assay: immunoSEQ multiplex PCR; the TCRdb copy retains only in-frame clones and omits some. Of approximately 150,000 clones listed, more than 70% are singletons. The chain has TRBV4-3 and TRBJ2-7; the match to TRBD1 covers 8 bases. The clonotype was recovered from a man aged 25 to 40 in good health and CMV-seropositive. Specimen: PBMCs. CDR3 amino acids: CASSQGAGQGRYEQYF. For the CDR3, the DNA is TGCGCCAGCAGCCAGGGAGCTGGACAGGGTCGCTACGAGCAGTACTTC.